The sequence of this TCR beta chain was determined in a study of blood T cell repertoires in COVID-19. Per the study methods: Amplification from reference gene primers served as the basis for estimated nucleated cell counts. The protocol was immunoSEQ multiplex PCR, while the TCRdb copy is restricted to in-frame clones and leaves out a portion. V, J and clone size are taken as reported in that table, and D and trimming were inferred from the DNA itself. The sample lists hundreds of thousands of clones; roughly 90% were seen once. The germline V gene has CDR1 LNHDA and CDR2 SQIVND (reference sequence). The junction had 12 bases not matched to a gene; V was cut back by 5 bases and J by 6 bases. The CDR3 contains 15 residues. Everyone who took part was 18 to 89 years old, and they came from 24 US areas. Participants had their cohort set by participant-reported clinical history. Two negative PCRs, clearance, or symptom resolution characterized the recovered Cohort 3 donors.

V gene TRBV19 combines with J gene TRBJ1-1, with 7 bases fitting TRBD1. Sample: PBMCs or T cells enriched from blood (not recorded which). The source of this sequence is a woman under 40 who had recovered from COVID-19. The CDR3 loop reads CASSSPRQGWAEAFF. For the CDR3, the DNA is TGTGCCAGTAGTTCTCCGAGACAGGGTTGGGCTGAAGCTTTCTTT.